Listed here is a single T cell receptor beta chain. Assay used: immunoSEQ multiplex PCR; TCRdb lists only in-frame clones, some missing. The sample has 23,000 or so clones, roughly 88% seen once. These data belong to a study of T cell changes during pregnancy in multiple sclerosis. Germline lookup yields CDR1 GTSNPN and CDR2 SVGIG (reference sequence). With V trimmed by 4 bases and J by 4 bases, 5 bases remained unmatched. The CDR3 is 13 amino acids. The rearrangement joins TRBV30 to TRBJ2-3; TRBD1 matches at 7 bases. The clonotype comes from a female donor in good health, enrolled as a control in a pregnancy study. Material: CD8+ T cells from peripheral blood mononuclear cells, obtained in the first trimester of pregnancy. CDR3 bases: TGTGCCTGGACCGGAGACAGGGCAGATACGCAGTATTTT. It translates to CAWTGDRADTQYF.